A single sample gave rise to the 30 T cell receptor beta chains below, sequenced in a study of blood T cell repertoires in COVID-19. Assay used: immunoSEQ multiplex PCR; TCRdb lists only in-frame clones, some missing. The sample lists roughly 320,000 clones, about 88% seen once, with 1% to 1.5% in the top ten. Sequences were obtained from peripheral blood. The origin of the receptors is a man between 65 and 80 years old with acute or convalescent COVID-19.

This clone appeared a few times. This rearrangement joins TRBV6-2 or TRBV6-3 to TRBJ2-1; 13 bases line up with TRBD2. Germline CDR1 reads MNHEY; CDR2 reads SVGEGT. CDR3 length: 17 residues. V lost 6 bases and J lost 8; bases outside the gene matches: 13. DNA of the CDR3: TGTGCCAGCAGCCGTCGGACTAGCGGGGGCCCTAGGGATGAGCAGTTCTTC. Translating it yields CASSRRTSGGPRDEQFF.

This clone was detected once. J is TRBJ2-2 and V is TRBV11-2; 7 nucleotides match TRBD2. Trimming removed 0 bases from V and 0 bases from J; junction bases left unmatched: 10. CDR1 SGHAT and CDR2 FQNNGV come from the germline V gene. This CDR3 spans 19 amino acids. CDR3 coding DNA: TGTGCCAGCAGCTTAGAAAGAGCGGGGCGCCTAGCGAACACCGGGGAGCTGTTTTTT. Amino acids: CASSLERAGRLANTGELFF.

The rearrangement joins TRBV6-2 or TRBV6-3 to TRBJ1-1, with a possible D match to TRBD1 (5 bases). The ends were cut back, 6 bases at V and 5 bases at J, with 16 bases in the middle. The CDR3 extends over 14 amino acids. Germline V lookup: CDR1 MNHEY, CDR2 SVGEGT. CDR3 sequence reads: CASSYDSKGTEAFF. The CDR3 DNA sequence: TGTGCCAGCAGCTATGACAGTAAGGGGACTGAAGCTTTCTTT.

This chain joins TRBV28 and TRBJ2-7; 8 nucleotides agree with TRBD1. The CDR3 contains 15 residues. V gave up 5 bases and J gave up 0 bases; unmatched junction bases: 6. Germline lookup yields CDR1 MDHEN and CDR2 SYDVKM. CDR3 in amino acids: CASSPRGTGSYEQYF. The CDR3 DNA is TGTGCCAGCAGTCCTAGAGGGACAGGCTCCTACGAGCAGTACTTC.

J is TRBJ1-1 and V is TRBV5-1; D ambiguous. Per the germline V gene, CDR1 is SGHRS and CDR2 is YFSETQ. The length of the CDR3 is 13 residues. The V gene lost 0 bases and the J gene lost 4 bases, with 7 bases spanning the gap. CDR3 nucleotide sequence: TGCGCCAGCAGCTTGGATGTCAGCACTGAAGCTTTCTTT. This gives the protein CASSLDVSTEAFF. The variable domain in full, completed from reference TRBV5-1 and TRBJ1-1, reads KAGVTQTPRYLIKTRGQQVTLSCSPISGHRSVSWYQQTPGQGLQFLFEYFSETQRNKGNFPGRFSGRQFSNSRSEMNVSTLELGDSALYLCASSLDVSTEAFFGQGTRLTVV.

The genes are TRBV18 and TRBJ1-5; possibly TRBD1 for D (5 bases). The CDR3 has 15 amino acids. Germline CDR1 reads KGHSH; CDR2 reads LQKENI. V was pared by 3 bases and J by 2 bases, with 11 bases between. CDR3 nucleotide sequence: TGTGCCAGCTCACCCCCGGGGGGGGGCAATCAGCCCCAGCATTTT. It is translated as CASSPPGGGNQPQHF. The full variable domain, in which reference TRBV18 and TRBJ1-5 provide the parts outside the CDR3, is NAGVMQNPRHLVRRRGQEARLRCSPMKGHSHVYWYRQLPEEGLKFMVYLQKENIIDESGMPKERFSAEFPKEGPSILRIQQVVRGDSAAYFCASSPPGGGNQPQHFGDGTRLSIL.

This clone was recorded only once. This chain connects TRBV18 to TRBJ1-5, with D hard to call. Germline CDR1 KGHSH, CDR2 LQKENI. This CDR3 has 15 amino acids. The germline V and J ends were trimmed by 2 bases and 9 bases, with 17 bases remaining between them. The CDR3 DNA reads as TGTGCCAGCTCACCAGAAGACACGGCTGCGGGGCCCCAGCATTTT. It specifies CASSPEDTAAGPQHF.

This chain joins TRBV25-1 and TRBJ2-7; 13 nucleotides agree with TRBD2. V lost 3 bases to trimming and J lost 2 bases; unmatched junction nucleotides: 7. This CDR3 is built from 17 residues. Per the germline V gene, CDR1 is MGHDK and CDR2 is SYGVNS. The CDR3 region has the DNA TGTGCCAGCAGTGATACTAGCGGGAGGGCCTTGACCTACGAGCAGTACTTC. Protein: CASSDTSGRALTYEQYF.

CDR3 DNA: TGCGCCAGCCAACAGGGGGCCCGCGCGGGTGGCTACACCTTC. Its protein product is CASQQGARAGGYTF. This chain links TRBV5-1 with TRBJ1-2; TRBD1 agrees at 9 bases. With 7 bases clipped from V and 7 bases from J, the junction kept 11 bases outside the gene matches. Germline CDR1 SGHRS, CDR2 YFSETQ. This CDR3 has 14 amino acids.

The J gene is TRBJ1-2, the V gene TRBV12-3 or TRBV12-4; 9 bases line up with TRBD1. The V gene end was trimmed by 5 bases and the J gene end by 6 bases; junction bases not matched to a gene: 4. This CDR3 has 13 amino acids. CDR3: CASSAWTGDGYTF. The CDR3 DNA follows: TGTGCCAGCAGTGCCTGGACAGGGGATGGCTACACCTTC.

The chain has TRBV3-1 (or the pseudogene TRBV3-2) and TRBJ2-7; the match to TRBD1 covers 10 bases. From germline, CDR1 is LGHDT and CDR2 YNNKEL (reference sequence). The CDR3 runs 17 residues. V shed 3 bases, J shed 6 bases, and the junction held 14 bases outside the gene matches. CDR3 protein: CASSHWENRQGASEQYF. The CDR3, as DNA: TGTGCCAGCAGCCATTGGGAAAATCGACAGGGGGCCAGCGAGCAGTACTTC.

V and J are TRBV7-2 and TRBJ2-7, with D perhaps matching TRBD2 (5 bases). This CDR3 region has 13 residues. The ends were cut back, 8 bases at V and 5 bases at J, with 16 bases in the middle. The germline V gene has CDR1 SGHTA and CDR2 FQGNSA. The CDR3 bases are TGTGCCAGCGCAGGCGAGGCGGAGGACGAGCAGTACTTC. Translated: CASAGEAEDEQYF.

CDR3 sequence reads: CASSLAGTREQYF. The CDR3 region has the DNA TGTGCCAGCAGCTTAGCGGGAACTAGGGAGCAGTACTTC. This chain uses TRBV11-2 with TRBJ2-7; possible D gene TRBD2, 5 bases. The CDR3 covers 13 residues. V lost 1 base and J 7 bases, leaving 11 bases between the germline ends. Germline-derived CDR1 and CDR2 are SGHAT and FQNNGV.

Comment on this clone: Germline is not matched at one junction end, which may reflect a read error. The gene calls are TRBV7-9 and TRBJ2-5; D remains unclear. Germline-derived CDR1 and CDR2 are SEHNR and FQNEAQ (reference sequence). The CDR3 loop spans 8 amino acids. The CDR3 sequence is CASRPNNF. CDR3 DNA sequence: TGTGCCAGCAGACCAAACAACTTC.

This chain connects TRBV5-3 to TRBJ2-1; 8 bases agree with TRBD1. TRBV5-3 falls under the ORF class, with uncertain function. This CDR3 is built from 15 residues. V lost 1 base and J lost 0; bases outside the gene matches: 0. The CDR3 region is CARSLTGGSYNEQFF. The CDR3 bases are TGTGCCAGAAGCTTGACAGGGGGCTCCTACAATGAGCAGTTCTTC.

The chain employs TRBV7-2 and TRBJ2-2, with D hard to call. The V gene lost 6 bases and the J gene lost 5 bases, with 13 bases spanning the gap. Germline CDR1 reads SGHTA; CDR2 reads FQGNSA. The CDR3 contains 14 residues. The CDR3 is CASRRDYQTGELFF. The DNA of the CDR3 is TGTGCCAGCAGACGCGATTACCAAACCGGGGAGCTGTTTTTT.

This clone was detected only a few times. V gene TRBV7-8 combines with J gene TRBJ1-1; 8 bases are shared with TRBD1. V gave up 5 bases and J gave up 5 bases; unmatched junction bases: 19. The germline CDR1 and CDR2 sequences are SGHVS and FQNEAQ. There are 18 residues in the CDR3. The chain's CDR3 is CASSPLRYEVQGATEAFF. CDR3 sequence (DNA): TGTGCCAGCAGCCCCCTTCGTTACGAGGTTCAGGGGGCAACTGAAGCTTTCTTT.

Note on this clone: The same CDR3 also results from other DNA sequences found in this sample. CDR3 loop: CASSQVPGNTEAFF. Written as DNA, the CDR3 is TGCGCCAGCAGCCAAGTGCCGGGGAACACTGAAGCTTTCTTT. The V and J genes are TRBV4-1 and TRBJ1-1; no clear D. This CDR3 spans 14 amino acids. Trimming removed 1 base at V and 1 base at J, with 7 bases between. Germline assignment: CDR1 MGHRA and CDR2 YSYEKL.

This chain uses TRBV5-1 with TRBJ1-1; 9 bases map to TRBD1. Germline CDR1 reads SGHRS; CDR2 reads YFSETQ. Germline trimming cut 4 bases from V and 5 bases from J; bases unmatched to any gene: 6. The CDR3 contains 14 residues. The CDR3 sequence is CASSTGQGSTEAFF. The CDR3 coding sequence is TGCGCCAGCAGCACCGGACAGGGGTCAACTGAAGCTTTCTTT.

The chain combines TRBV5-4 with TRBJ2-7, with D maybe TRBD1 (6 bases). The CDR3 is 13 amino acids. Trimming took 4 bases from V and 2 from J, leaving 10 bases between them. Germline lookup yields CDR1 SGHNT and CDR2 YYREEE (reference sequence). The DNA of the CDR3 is TGTGCCAGCAGCCCCCAGGGGCCCTACGAGCAGTACTTC. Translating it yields CASSPQGPYEQYF.

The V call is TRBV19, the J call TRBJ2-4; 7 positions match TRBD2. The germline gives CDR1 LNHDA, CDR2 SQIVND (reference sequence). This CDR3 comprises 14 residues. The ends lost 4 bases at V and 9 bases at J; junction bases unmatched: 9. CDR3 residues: CASSTIAGSGIQYF. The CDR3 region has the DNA TGTGCCAGTAGTACCATAGCGGGCTCGGGCATTCAGTACTTC.

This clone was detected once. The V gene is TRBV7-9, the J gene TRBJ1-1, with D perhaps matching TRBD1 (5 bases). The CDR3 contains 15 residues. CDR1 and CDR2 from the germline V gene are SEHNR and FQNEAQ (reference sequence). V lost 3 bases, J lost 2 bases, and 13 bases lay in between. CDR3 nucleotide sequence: TGTGCCAGCAGCTTTAGTACAGGCCGTAACACTGAAGCTTTCTTT. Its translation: CASSFSTGRNTEAFF. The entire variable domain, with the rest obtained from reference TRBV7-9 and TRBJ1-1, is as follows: DTGVSQNPRHKITKRGQNVTFRCDPISEHNRLYWYRQTLGQGPEFLTYFQNEAQLEKSRLLSDRFSAERPKGSFSTLEIQRTEQGDSAMYLCASSFSTGRNTEAFFGQGTRLTVV.

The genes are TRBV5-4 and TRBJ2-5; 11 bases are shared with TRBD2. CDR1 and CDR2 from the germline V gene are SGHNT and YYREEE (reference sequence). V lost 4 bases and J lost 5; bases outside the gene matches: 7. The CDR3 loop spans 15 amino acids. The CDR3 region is CASSDSGGAFETQYF. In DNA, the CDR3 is TGTGCCAGCAGCGATAGCGGGGGGGCCTTTGAGACCCAGTACTTC.

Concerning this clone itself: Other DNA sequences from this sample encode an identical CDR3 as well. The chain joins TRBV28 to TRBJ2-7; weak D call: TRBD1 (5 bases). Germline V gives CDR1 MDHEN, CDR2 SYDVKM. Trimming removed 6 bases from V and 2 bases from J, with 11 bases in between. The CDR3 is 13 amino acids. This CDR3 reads CASSPGQTYEQYF. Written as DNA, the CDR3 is TGTGCCAGCAGCCCTGGACAAACCTACGAGCAGTACTTC.

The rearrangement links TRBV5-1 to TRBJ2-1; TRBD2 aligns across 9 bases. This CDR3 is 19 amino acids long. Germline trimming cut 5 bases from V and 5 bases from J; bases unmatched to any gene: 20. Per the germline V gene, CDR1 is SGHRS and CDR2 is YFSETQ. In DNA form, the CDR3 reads TGCGCCAGCAGTGGGGGACTACTAAAACCGACTAGCGGAAACAATGAGCAGTTCTTC. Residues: CASSGGLLKPTSGNNEQFF.

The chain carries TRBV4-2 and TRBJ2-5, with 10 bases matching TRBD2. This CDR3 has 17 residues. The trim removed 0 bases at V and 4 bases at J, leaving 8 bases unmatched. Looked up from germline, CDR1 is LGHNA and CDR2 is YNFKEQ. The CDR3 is CASSQDLRTSGRETQYF. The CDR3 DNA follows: TGTGCCAGCAGCCAAGACCTAAGGACTAGCGGTAGAGAGACCCAGTACTTC.

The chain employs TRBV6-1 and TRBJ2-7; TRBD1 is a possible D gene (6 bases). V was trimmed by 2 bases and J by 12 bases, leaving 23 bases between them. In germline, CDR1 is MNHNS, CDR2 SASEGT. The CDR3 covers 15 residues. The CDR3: CASSESLSFSRGSYF. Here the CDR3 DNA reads TGTGCCAGCAGTGAATCATTATCGTTTTCCAGGGGTTCGTACTTC.

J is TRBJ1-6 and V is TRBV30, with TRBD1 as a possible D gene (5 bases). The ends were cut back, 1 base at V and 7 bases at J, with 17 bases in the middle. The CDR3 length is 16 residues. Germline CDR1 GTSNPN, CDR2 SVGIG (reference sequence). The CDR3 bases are TGTGCCTGGAGTGACCTGGCAGGGCCTCGGAATTCACCCCTCCACTTT. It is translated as CAWSDLAGPRNSPLHF.

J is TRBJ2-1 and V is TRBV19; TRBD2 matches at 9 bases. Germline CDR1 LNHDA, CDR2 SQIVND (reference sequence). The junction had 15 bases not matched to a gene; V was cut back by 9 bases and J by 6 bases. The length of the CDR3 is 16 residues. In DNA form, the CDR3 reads TGTGCCAGCCTCCGGGAGGCTAGCGGGAAATTCAATGAGCAGTTCTTC. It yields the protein CASLREASGKFNEQFF.

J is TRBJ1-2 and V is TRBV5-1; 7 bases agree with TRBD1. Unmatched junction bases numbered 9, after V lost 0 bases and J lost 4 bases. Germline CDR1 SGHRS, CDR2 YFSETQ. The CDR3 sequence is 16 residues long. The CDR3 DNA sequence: TGCGCCAGCAGCTTGGACGGCCAACAGGGGACCTATGGCTACACCTTC. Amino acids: CASSLDGQQGTYGYTF.